This T cell receptor beta chain was observed in a study of CD8 T cells in Susac syndrome. After extraction with the RNeasy kit, 0.5 to 1 ug of the RNA was reverse transcribed using random hexamers. TCRdb passed the immunoSEQ multiplex PCR reads through MiXCR, listing each CDR3 protein once. Among fewer than 85,000 distinct CDR3 sequences, roughly 94% were seen once, and the ten largest hold roughly 0.46%. Germline values: CDR1 MNHEY, CDR2 SVGEGT. V lost 2 bases to trimming and J lost 8 bases; unmatched junction nucleotides: 7. The CDR3 spans 15 residues. The chain carries TRBV6-2 or TRBV6-3 and TRBJ2-1; 9 bases map to TRBD1. This sequence was found in a human donor with Susac syndrome. The source material was CD8+ T cells from PBMCs. This CDR3 reads CASSYGGTGWDEQFF. The DNA of the CDR3 is TGTGCCAGCAGTTACGGGGGGACAGGGTGGGATGAGCAGTTCTTC.